What follows describes a single T cell receptor beta chain. The data are from a study of blood T cell repertoires in COVID-19. Study-wide context: Sites across the United States, Italy and Spain contributed samples from acute and convalescent COVID-19. PBMCs, B-cell-depleted T cells, or T cells were the source of the cDNA or gDNA that made up the material.

Authors' processing steps: Counts of nucleated cells, estimated from reference gene primer amplification, were obtained. Assay used: immunoSEQ multiplex PCR; TCRdb lists only in-frame clones, some missing. V and J calls and clone size come straight from that table; D and trimming were deduced from the DNA. The sample holds about 230,000 clones; about 79% are singletons and the top ten take about 1.5%. Material: peripheral blood. The TCR comes from a woman aged 40 to 50 who had recovered from COVID-19.

The DNA for the CDR3 is TGTGCCAGCAGTGACCCCGTGCCAGGGCCCTACGAGCAGTACTTC. Its protein product is CASSDPVPGPYEQYF. V and J are TRBV6-1 and TRBJ2-7; perhaps TRBD1 as D (5 bases). Germline values: CDR1 MNHNS, CDR2 SASEGT. The CDR3 is made up of 15 amino acids. Trimming took off 3 bases at V and 2 bases at J, with 14 bases between the two ends.